These 24 T cell receptor beta chains originate from one sample sequenced in a study of blood T cell repertoires in COVID-19. Generated by immunoSEQ multiplex PCR, the TCRdb table keeps only in-frame clones and is missing some. The sample includes 150,000 to 200,000 clones, around 83% of them seen just once. The sample taken for sequencing was peripheral blood. Receptor source: a woman older than 75 in a cohort sampled during active or convalescent COVID-19.

The CDR3 DNA is TGTGCCAGCAGCTTAGCAGGACAGTCGAACACTGAAGCTTTCTTT. This gives the protein CASSLAGQSNTEAFF. This chain uses TRBV7-8 with TRBJ1-1; D may be TRBD1 (6 bases). With 0 bases removed from V and 1 base from J, the gap between germline ends came to 9 bases. The germline V gene encodes CDR1 SGHVS and CDR2 FQNEAQ. The CDR3 loop spans 15 amino acids.

In regard to this clone: A much larger clone lies a single base off, so this may be a read error. The V gene is TRBV12-3 or TRBV12-4, the J gene TRBJ1-1, with unresolved D. The CDR3 contains 11 residues. V lost 3 bases, J lost 4 bases, and 3 bases lay in between. The CDR3 DNA reads TGTGCCAGCAGTTTTAGCACTGAAGCTTTCTTT. It encodes CASSFSTEAFF.

This rearrangement joins TRBV5-1 to TRBJ1-1; 8 bases line up with TRBD1. From germline, CDR1 is SGHRS and CDR2 YFSETQ. The CDR3 is 15 amino acids. After removal of 4 bases from V and 6 bases from J, the junction contained 11 bases not matched to a gene. As DNA, the CDR3 is TGCGCCAGCAGCCCGGACGGGGACAGGTCCGCTGAAGCTTTCTTT. Translating it yields CASSPDGDRSAEAFF.

The chain recombines TRBV13 with TRBJ2-7; 7 bases are shared with TRBD1. Germline V gene data show CDR1 as PRHDT and CDR2 as FYEKMQ (reference sequence). CDR3 length: 14 residues. The junction had 1 base not matched to a gene; V was cut back by 0 bases and J by 2 bases. The CDR3 DNA reads as TGTGCCAGCAGCTTAGGGCAGGGGGCCTACGAGCAGTACTTC. Its translation: CASSLGQGAYEQYF.

The gene calls are TRBV7-9 and TRBJ1-3; no definite D call. The length of the CDR3 is 13 residues. Germline CDR1 is SEHNR and CDR2 is FQNEAQ (reference sequence). V was cut by 5 bases and J by 1 base, with 6 bases left in between. CDR3 bases: TGTGCCAGCAGCCACCTATCTGGAAACACCATATATTTT. Protein sequence: CASSHLSGNTIYF.

The chain has TRBV7-2 and TRBJ1-1; D is undetermined. Germline values: CDR1 SGHTA, CDR2 FQGNSA. This CDR3 is 15 amino acids long. V was trimmed by 0 bases and J by 7 bases, leaving 15 bases between them. The DNA of the CDR3 is TGTGCCAGCAGCTTAGCATTTGGGAGGGTCGGTGAAGCTTTCTTT. Protein: CASSLAFGRVGEAFF.

This clone was seen a single time. The V call is TRBV11-3, the J call TRBJ1-2, with D perhaps TRBD1 (5 bases). CDR1 SGHNT and CDR2 YENEEA come from the germline V gene. This CDR3 region has 16 residues. The ends were cut back, 4 bases at V and 0 bases at J, with 15 bases in the middle. This chain's CDR3 is CASSSVRREANYGYTF. As DNA, the CDR3 is TGTGCCAGCAGCTCCGTCCGCAGGGAGGCTAACTATGGCTACACCTTC.

The rearrangement links TRBV12-3 or TRBV12-4 to TRBJ2-7, with D maybe TRBD1 (6 bases). The germline V and J ends were trimmed by 3 bases and 10 bases, with 13 bases remaining between them. This CDR3 is built from 12 residues. The CDR3 DNA follows: TGTGCCAGCAGTTTGGGCAGGGGTGATCAGTACTTC. Translation: CASSLGRGDQYF.

Written as DNA, the CDR3 is TGTGCCAGCAGTTTTACTTATTCGGGGGAGCAGTTCTTC. Protein: CASSFTYSGEQFF. The V call is TRBV27, the J call TRBJ2-1; a possible D gene is TRBD2 (5 bases). The CDR3 is made up of 13 amino acids. The V end lost 3 bases, the J end lost 10 bases, and 13 bases lay between the germline ends. Germline V gene lookup returns CDR1 MNHEY and CDR2 SMNVEV (reference sequence).

The chain joins TRBV30 to TRBJ1-1; possibly TRBD1 for D (6 bases). CDR3 size: 14 residues. V was cut by 4 bases and J by 4 bases, with 16 bases left in between. The germline V gene has CDR1 GTSNPN and CDR2 SVGIG (reference sequence). Here the CDR3 reads CAWNSETGGTEAFF. The DNA for the CDR3 is TGTGCCTGGAATTCCGAGACAGGAGGCACTGAAGCTTTCTTT.

In nucleotides, the CDR3 is TGTGCCAGCAGCTTAGCTATATTAGGGGGTCAAGAGACCCAGTACTTC. Translating gives CASSLAILGGQETQYF. The gene calls are TRBV7-6 and TRBJ2-5; D is perhaps TRBD1 (6 bases). The CDR3 covers 16 residues. V dropped 0 bases and J dropped 2 bases, with 13 bases sitting between them. CDR1 is SGHVS and CDR2 is FNYEAQ in the germline V gene.

This rearrangement joins TRBV12-5 to TRBJ2-3; D unclear. The V gene's germline CDR1 is LGHNT and CDR2 FRNRAP. The CDR3 runs 12 residues. The V and J ends lost 4 bases and 6 bases respectively, with 8 bases between them. CDR3 sequence (DNA): TGTGCTAGTGGTTCCCTCGAGGATACGCAGTATTTT. Translated: CASGSLEDTQYF.

The rearrangement uses TRBV5-1 and TRBJ1-1; TRBD1 is a possible D gene (6 bases). The germline CDR1 and CDR2 sequences are SGHRS and YFSETQ. CDR3 length: 11 residues. The ends were cut back, 6 bases at V and 3 bases at J, with 6 bases in the middle. This CDR3 is CASKGDTEAFF. The CDR3 DNA is TGCGCCAGCAAGGGGGACACTGAAGCTTTCTTT.

The chain has TRBV30 and TRBJ1-1, with D unclear. V lost 3 bases and J lost 3, with 5 bases in between. There are 11 residues in the CDR3. Germline V gene data show CDR1 as GTSNPN and CDR2 as SVGIG (reference sequence). CDR3: CAWSQYTEAFF. CDR3 DNA sequence: TGTGCCTGGAGCCAATACACTGAAGCTTTCTTT.

V usage is TRBV20-1 and J usage is TRBJ1-5, with unresolved D. The CDR3 spans 14 residues. Germline CDR1 is DFQATT and CDR2 is SNEGSKA (reference sequence). Trimming left V 3 bases short and J 0 bases short, with 9 bases between. CDR3 nucleotides: TGCAGTGCTAGTAACACACATAGCAATCAGCCCCAGCATTTT. Translated: CSASNTHSNQPQHF.

This clone was picked up a small number of times. The V gene is TRBV6-2 or TRBV6-3, the J gene TRBJ1-6; the match to TRBD1 covers 7 bases. The CDR3 is 14 residues long. J lost 7 bases, V lost 4 bases, and 4 bases had no gene match. Germline CDR1 and CDR2: MNHEY and SVGEGT. CDR3 residues: CASSSGTENSPLHF. CDR3 DNA sequence: TGTGCCAGCAGTTCCGGGACAGAAAATTCACCCCTCCACTTT.

The chain combines TRBV7-6 with TRBJ2-5; 9 positions agree with TRBD1. The CDR3 runs 16 residues. The trim removed 2 bases at V and 5 bases at J, leaving 9 bases unmatched. The germline V gene encodes CDR1 SGHVS and CDR2 FNYEAQ. CDR3 DNA sequence: TGTGCCAGCAGCTTAAGGTTACAGGGGGCAAAGGAGACCCAGTACTTC. Translating gives CASSLRLQGAKETQYF.

The chain combines TRBV19 with TRBJ1-2; no clear D. This CDR3 region has 14 residues. Germline V gene sequence: CDR1 LNHDA, CDR2 SQIVND (reference sequence). V lost 1 base, J lost 4 bases, and 10 bases lay in between. The CDR3 DNA reads as TGTGCCAGTAGTATAGGCCGGGGTGGCTATGGCTACACCTTC. It is translated as CASSIGRGGYGYTF.

The chain joins TRBV7-2 to TRBJ2-2, with 10 positions matching TRBD2. The CDR3 loop spans 18 amino acids. From germline, CDR1 is SGHTA and CDR2 FQGNSA. Trimming removed 1 base from V and 3 bases from J; junction bases left unmatched: 8. CDR3: CASSLGGVAGGHTGELFF. In nucleotides, the CDR3 is TGTGCCAGCAGCTTAGGAGGGGTAGCGGGAGGCCACACCGGGGAGCTGTTTTTT.

The rearrangement links TRBV5-1 to TRBJ2-5; TRBD2 aligns across 7 bases. J was trimmed by 4 bases and V by 4 bases; bases with no gene match: 7. Germline values: CDR1 SGHRS, CDR2 YFSETQ. The CDR3 totals 14 residues. Here the CDR3 reads CASSETAGTETQYF. The CDR3 DNA is TGCGCCAGCAGCGAGACAGCGGGGACAGAGACCCAGTACTTC.

CDR3: CASSQERRVWTEAFF. The CDR3 nucleotides read TGCGCCAGCAGCCAAGAAAGGAGGGTATGGACTGAAGCTTTCTTT. This chain joins TRBV4-1 and TRBJ1-1; D gene unclear. This CDR3 region has 15 residues. Trimming cost V 0 bases and J 5 bases, with 13 bases left between them. Germline lookup yields CDR1 MGHRA and CDR2 YSYEKL.

The V gene is TRBV12-3 or TRBV12-4, the J gene TRBJ1-2, with D maybe TRBD1 (5 bases). The CDR3 extends over 11 amino acids. V gave up 5 bases and J gave up 8 bases, with 9 bases separating them. This chain's CDR3 is CASSPGFGYTF. For the CDR3, the DNA is TGTGCCAGCAGTCCAGGGTTCGGCTACACCTTC.

V is TRBV18 and J is TRBJ1-1; D is perhaps TRBD1 (6 bases). The V gene lost 1 base and the J gene lost 4 bases, with 16 bases spanning the gap. The CDR3 sequence is 16 residues long. Germline CDR1 and CDR2: KGHSH and LQKENI. The CDR3 bases are TGTGCCAGCTCACCACTGGCAGGGGCGTCGTCCACTGAAGCTTTCTTT. Encoded protein: CASSPLAGASSTEAFF.

V is TRBV18 and J is TRBJ2-7, with D perhaps TRBD2 (5 bases). V was shortened by 6 bases and J by 5 bases, with 14 bases between the two germline ends. The V gene's germline CDR1 is KGHSH and CDR2 LQKENI. The CDR3 is 13 residues long. The CDR3 nucleotides read TGTGCCAGCTCCCTGAATCGGGGAGACGAGCAGTACGTC. Protein sequence: CASSLNRGDEQYV.